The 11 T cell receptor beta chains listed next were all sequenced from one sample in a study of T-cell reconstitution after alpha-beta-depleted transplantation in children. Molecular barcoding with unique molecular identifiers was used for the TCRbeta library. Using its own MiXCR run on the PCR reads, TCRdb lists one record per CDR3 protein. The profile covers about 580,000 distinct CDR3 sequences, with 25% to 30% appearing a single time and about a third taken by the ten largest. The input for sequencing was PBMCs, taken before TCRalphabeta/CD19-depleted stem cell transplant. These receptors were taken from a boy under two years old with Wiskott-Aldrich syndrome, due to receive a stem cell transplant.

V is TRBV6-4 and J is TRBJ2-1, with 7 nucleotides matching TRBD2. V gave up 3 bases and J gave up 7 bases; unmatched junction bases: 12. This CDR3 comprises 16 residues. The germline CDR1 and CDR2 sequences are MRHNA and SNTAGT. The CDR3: CASSDSWRELKNEQFF. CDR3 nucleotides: TGTGCCAGCAGTGATAGTTGGCGGGAGCTGAAAAATGAGCAGTTCTTC.

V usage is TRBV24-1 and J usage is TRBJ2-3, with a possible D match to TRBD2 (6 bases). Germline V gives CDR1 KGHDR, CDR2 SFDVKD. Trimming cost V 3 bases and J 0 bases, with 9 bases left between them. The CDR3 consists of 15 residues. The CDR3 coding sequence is TGTGCCACCAGTGATCGCGGGACTAGCACAGATACGCAGTATTTT. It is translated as CATSDRGTSTDTQYF.

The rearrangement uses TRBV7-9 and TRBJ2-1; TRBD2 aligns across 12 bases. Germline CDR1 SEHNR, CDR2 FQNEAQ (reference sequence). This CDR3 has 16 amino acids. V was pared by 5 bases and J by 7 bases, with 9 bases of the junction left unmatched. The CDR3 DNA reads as TGTGCCAGCAGCCTATCCGGACTAGCGGGAAGGAATGAGCAGTTCTTC. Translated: CASSLSGLAGRNEQFF.

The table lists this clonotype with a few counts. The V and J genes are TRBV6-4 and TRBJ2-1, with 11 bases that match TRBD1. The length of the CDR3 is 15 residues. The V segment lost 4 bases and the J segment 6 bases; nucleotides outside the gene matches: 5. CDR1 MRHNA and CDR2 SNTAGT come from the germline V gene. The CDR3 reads CASSVDRGPGNEQFF. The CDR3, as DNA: TGTGCCAGCAGTGTGGACAGGGGGCCGGGCAATGAGCAGTTCTTC.

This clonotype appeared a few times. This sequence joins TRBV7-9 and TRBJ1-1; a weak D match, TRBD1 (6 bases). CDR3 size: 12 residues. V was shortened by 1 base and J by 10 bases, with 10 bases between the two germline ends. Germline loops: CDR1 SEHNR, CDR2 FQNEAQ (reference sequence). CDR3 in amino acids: CASSLDRVGAFF. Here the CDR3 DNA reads TGTGCCAGCAGCTTAGACAGGGTGGGAGCTTTCTTT.

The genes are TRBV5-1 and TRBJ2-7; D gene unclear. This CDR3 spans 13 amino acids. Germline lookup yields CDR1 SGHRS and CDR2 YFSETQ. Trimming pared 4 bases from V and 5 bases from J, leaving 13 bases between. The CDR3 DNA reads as TGCGCCAGCAGCAGGACCGCCTCAAACGAGCAGTACTTC. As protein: CASSRTASNEQYF.

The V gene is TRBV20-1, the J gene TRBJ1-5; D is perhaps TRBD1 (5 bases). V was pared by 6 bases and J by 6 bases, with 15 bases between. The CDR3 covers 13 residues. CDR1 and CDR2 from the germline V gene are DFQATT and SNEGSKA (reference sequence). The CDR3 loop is CSAARGASQPQHF. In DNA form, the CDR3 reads TGCAGTGCGGCCCGCGGGGCGTCTCAGCCCCAGCATTTT.

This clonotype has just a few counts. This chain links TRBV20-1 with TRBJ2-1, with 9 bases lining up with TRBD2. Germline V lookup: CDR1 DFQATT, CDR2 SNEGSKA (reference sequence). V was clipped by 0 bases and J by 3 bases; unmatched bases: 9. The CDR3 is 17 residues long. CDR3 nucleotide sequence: TGCAGTGCTAGAGATTGGGGTAGCGGGAGCTACTACAATGAGCAGTTCTTC. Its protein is CSARDWGSGSYYNEQFF.

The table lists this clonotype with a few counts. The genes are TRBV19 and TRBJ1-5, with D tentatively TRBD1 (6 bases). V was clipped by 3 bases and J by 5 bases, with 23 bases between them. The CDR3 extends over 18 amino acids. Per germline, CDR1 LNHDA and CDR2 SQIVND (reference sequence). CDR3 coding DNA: TGTGCCAGTAGTATTGTAGGTTTGGACAGCGTCAGGCATCAGCCCCAGCATTTT. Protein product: CASSIVGLDSVRHQPQHF.

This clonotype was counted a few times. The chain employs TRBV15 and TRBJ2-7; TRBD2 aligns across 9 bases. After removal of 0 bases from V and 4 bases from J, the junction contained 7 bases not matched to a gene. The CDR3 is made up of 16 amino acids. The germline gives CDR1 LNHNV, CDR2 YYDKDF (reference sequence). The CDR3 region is CATSRDLVAGAYEQYF. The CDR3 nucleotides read TGTGCCACCAGCAGAGATTTGGTAGCGGGAGCGTACGAGCAGTACTTC.

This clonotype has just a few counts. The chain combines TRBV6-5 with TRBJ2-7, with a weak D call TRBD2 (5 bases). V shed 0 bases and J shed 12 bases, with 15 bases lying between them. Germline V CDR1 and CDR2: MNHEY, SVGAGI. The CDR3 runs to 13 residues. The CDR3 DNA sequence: TGTGCCAGCAGTTACTCTCGCAGCGGTTTTTCGTACTTC. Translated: CASSYSRSGFSYF.